The sample holds a few counts of the clone carrying this T cell receptor beta chain. Antigen: not known. This entry comes from a study of T cell repertoires in cytomegalovirus infection. Study-wide findings and caveats: Dominating the ex vivo response were HLA-C-restricted CMV-specific TCR beta clonotypes.

V lost 7 bases and J lost 4, with 13 bases in between. Germline loops: CDR1 MNHEY, CDR2 SVGAGI. This CDR3 region has 14 residues. TCRdb itself ran the reads through MiXCR, one entry per CDR3 protein. This sample has about a million distinct CDR3 sequences; about a third occur once, and the top ten carry 10% to 15%. The source material was cultured CD8+ T cells from PBMCs, sampled from culture after CMV antigen stimulation. The rearrangement uses TRBV6-5 and TRBJ2-2; D possibly matches TRBD1 or TRBD2 (6 bases each). The sequence was obtained from a human donor in good health (CMV status not recorded). Some clones in this sample may be carry-over from other donors' samples. The CDR3 coding sequence is TGTGCCAGCAACATAGGGGGACTCACCGGGGAGCTGTTTTTT. This gives the protein CASNIGGLTGELFF.